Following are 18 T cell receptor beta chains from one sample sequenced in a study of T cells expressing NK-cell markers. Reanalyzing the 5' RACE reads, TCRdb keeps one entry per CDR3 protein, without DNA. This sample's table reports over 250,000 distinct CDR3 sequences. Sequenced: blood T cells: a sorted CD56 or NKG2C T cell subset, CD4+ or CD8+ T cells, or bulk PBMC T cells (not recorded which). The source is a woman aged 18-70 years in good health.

CDR3 protein: CASSSQGWGSGANVLTF. The rearrangement links TRBV7-2 to TRBJ2-6; TCRdb's D gene call, TRBD1, goes unchecked for lack of DNA. The CDR3 is made up of 17 amino acids. Germline values: CDR1 SGHTA, CDR2 FQGNSA.

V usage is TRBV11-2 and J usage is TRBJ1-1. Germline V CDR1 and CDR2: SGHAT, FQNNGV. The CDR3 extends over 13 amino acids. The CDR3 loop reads CASSRIAGDEAFF.

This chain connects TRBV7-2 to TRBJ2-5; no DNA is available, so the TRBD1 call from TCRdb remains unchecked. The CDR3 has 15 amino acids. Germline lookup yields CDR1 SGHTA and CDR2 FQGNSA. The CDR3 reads CASSPGGAGQETQYF.

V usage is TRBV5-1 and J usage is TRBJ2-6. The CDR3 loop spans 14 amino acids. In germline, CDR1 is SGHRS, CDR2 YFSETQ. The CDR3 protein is CASSLAPGANVLTF. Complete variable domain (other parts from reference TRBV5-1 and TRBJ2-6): KAGVTQTPRYLIKTRGQQVTLSCSPISGHRSVSWYQQTPGQGLQFLFEYFSETQRNKGNFPGRFSGRQFSNSRSEMNVSTLELGDSALYLCASSLAPGANVLTFGAGSRLTVL.

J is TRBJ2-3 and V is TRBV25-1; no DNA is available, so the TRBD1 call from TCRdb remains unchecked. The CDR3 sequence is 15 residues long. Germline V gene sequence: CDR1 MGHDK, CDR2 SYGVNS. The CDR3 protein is CASSEYRRGVDTQYF.

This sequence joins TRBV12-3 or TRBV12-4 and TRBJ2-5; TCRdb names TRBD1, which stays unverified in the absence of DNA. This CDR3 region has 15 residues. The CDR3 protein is CASSRQGVFQETQYF.

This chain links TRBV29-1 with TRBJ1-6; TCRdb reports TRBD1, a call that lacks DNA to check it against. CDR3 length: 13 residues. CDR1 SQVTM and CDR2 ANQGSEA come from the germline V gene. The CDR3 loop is CSVSSGGDSPLHF. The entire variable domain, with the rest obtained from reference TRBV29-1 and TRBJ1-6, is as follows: SAVISQKPSRDICQRGTSLTIQCQVDSQVTMMFWYRQQPGQSLTLIATANQGSEATYESGFVIDKFPISRPNLTFSTLTVSNMSPEDSSIYLCSVSSGGDSPLHFGNGTRLTVT.

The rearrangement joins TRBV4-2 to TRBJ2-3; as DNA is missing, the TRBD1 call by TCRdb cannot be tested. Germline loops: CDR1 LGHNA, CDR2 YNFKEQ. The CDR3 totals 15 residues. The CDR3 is CASSQGRESTDTQYF.

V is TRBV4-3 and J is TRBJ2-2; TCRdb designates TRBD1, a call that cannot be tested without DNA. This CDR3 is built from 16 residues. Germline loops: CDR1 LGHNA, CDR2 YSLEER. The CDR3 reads CASSQNRGLNTGELFF.

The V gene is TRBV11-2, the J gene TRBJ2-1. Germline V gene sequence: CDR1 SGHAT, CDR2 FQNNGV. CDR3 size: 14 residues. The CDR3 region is CASSLRGNYNEQFF.

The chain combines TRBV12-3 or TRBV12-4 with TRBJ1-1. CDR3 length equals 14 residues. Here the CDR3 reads CASSLVRKNTEAFF.

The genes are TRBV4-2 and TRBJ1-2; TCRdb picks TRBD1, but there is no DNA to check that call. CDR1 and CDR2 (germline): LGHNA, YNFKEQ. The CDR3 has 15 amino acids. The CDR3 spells CASSLTGTGDYGYTF.

CDR3 region: CASSLEGRAYNEQFF. This chain connects TRBV27 to TRBJ2-1. Germline CDR1 is MNHEY and CDR2 is SMNVEV (reference sequence). This CDR3 is 15 amino acids long.

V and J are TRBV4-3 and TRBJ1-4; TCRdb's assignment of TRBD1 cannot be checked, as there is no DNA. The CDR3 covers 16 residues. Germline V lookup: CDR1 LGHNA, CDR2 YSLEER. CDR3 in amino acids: CASSQDRAHPNEKLFF.

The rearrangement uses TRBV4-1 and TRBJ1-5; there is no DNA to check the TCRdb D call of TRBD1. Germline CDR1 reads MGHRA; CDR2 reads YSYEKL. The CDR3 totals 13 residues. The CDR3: CASSHGGDQPQHF.

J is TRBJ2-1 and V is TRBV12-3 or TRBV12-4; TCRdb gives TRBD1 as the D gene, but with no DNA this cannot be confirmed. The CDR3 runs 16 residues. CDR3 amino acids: CASSFLAGGGYNEQFF.

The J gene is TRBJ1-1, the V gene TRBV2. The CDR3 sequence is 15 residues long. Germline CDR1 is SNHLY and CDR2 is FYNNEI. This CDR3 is CASSDYGRMNTEAFF.

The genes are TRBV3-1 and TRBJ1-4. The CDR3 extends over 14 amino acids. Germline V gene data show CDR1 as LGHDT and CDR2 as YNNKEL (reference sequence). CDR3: CASSPAATNEKLFF. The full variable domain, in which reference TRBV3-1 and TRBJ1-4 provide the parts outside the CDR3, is DTAVSQTPKYLVTQMGNDKSIKCEQNLGHDTMYWYKQDSKKFLKIMFSYNNKELIINETVPNRFSPKSPDKAHLNLHINSLELGDSAVYFCASSPAATNEKLFFGSGTQLSVL.